The 20 T cell receptor beta chains below were found in one sample sequenced in a study of blood T cell repertoires in COVID-19. Method: immunoSEQ multiplex PCR; TCRdb's copy keeps in-frame clones and lacks some. The table lists roughly 43,000 clones, about nine tenths of them singletons. Sequenced sample: peripheral blood. Every receptor here comes from a human donor in a cohort sampled during active COVID-19.

In nucleotides, the CDR3 is TGTGCCAGCAGTTTACGGCAAGAGACCCAGTACTTC. As protein: CASSLRQETQYF. The chain joins TRBV12-3 or TRBV12-4 to TRBJ2-5; unclear D gene. V gave up 2 bases and J gave up 2 bases, with 3 bases separating them. The CDR3 is made up of 12 amino acids.

This clone was detected only a few times. V is TRBV2 and J is TRBJ2-7; 7 nucleotides align to TRBD2. The CDR3 has 13 amino acids. Germline CDR1 and CDR2: SNHLY and FYNNEI. Trimming removed 7 bases from V and 1 base from J; junction bases left unmatched: 4. CDR3 loop: CASKTSRSYEQYF. DNA for the CDR3: TGTGCCAGCAAGACTAGCAGATCCTACGAGCAGTACTTC.

The genes are TRBV5-8 and TRBJ1-5; D uncertain. CDR3 size: 14 residues. The V end lost 4 bases, the J end lost 2 bases, and 10 bases lay between the germline ends. CDR1 and CDR2 (germline): SGHTS, YDEGEE. This CDR3 reads CASSHRSGNQPQHF. The CDR3 bases are TGTGCCAGCAGCCATAGATCTGGCAATCAGCCCCAGCATTTT. Supplemented by reference TRBV5-8 and TRBJ1-5, the full variable domain reads EAGVTQSPTHLIKTRGQQATLRCSPISGHTSVYWYQQALGLGLQFLLWYDEGEERNRGNFPPRFSGRQFPNYSSELNVNALELEDSALYLCASSHRSGNQPQHFGDGTRLSIL.

This clone came up a few times. V and J are TRBV4-3 and TRBJ1-2; the match to TRBD1 covers 9 bases. The trim removed 0 bases at V and 6 bases at J, leaving 11 bases unmatched. The CDR3 totals 17 residues. The germline V gene has CDR1 LGHNA and CDR2 YSLEER. Here the CDR3 reads CASSQDQGTGKYNGYTF. The CDR3 DNA is TGCGCCAGCAGCCAAGACCAGGGGACAGGGAAATATAATGGCTACACCTTC.

V gene TRBV2 combines with J gene TRBJ1-2, with 9 positions matching TRBD1. The CDR3 sequence is 15 residues long. V shed 0 bases, J shed 10 bases, and the junction held 9 bases outside the gene matches. Germline V lookup: CDR1 SNHLY, CDR2 FYNNEI. In DNA, the CDR3 is TGTGCCAGCAGTGAAGCGCGGGGGACAGGGACGGTCTACACCTTC. It translates to CASSEARGTGTVYTF.

Only a few counts were recorded for this clone. The rearrangement joins TRBV9 to TRBJ2-1, with 8 bases identical to TRBD1. The CDR3 has 13 amino acids. Per the germline V gene, CDR1 is SGDLS and CDR2 is YYNGEE. V dropped 4 bases and J dropped 9; count of bases not matched to a gene: 6. CDR3 residues: CASSRRGRSEQFF. CDR3 DNA sequence: TGTGCCAGCAGCCGCAGGGGGCGGTCTGAGCAGTTCTTC.

The rearrangement joins TRBV12-3 or TRBV12-4 to TRBJ1-5; no definite D call. The V and J ends lost 4 bases and 7 bases respectively, with 11 bases between them. CDR3 size: 13 residues. CDR3 sequence reads: CASSSGGSQPQHF. The CDR3 nucleotides are TGTGCCAGCAGTTCGGGTGGCAGCCAGCCCCAGCATTTT.

This chain uses TRBV19 with TRBJ1-5, with TRBD1 identical over 11 bases. V dropped 10 bases and J dropped 6; count of bases not matched to a gene: 11. Germline-derived CDR1 and CDR2 are LNHDA and SQIVND (reference sequence). The CDR3 spans 15 residues. The CDR3 is CATKIGQGAAQPQHF. In nucleotides, the CDR3 is TGTGCCACCAAGATCGGACAGGGGGCTGCTCAGCCCCAGCATTTT.

The V call is TRBV5-1, the J call TRBJ2-7; the D gene is possibly TRBD1 (5 bases). V was trimmed by 0 bases and J by 6 bases, leaving 16 bases between them. Germline V CDR1 and CDR2: SGHRS, YFSETQ. The CDR3 consists of 15 residues. The CDR3 here is CASSLDQGERREQYF. In DNA form, the CDR3 reads TGCGCCAGCAGCTTGGACCAGGGTGAAAGGCGCGAGCAGTACTTC.

The V gene is TRBV18, the J gene TRBJ2-2; tentative D call: TRBD1 (6 bases). Trimming removed 0 bases at V and 8 bases at J, with 13 bases between. The CDR3 is made up of 15 amino acids. CDR1 and CDR2 from the germline V gene are KGHSH and LQKENI. CDR3 region: CASSPPNRAPGELFF. CDR3 in DNA: TGTGCCAGCTCACCACCGAACAGGGCCCCTGGGGAGCTGTTTTTT. Filled out from reference TRBV18 and TRBJ2-2, the complete variable domain reads NAGVMQNPRHLVRRRGQEARLRCSPMKGHSHVYWYRQLPEEGLKFMVYLQKENIIDESGMPKERFSAEFPKEGPSILRIQQVVRGDSAAYFCASSPPNRAPGELFFGEGSRLTVL.

The chain combines TRBV7-2 with TRBJ1-1; D not certain. The CDR3 contains 15 residues. The V and J ends lost 5 bases and 0 bases respectively, with 13 bases between them. Germline-derived CDR1 and CDR2 are SGHTA and FQGNSA. CDR3 in DNA: TGTGCCAGCAGCCAGGCCCCCTCTATGAACACTGAAGCTTTCTTT. Its protein is CASSQAPSMNTEAFF.

The J gene is TRBJ2-7, the V gene TRBV4-1; no clear D. This CDR3 comprises 15 residues. The germline gives CDR1 MGHRA, CDR2 YSYEKL. V was shortened by 1 base and J by 3 bases, with 13 bases between the two germline ends. The CDR3 nucleotides read TGCGCCAGCAGCCAAGGATTGAGCCCTGGCTACGAGCAGTACTTC. Protein: CASSQGLSPGYEQYF.

This clone came up a few times. The gene calls are TRBV7-2 and TRBJ2-1, with D hard to call. Germline-derived CDR1 and CDR2 are SGHTA and FQGNSA. Deletions cut 4 bases from V and 6 bases from J, with 7 bases between. The CDR3 consists of 12 residues. The CDR3 spells CASSWNSNEQFF. Written as DNA, the CDR3 is TGTGCCAGCAGCTGGAACAGCAATGAGCAGTTCTTC.

This rearrangement joins TRBV19 to TRBJ2-7, with D possibly being TRBD2 (6 bases). The CDR3 has 13 residues. Trimming took 6 bases from V and 4 from J, leaving 13 bases between them. CDR1 and CDR2 (germline): LNHDA, SQIVND (reference sequence). CDR3: CASSGSQGYEQYF. CDR3 nucleotides: TGTGCCAGTAGCGGGAGCCAGGGATACGAGCAGTACTTC.

The rearrangement links TRBV4-3 to TRBJ1-1; 7 bases fit TRBD1. This CDR3 has 13 amino acids. Germline loops: CDR1 LGHNA, CDR2 YSLEER. Trimming took 6 bases from V and 6 from J; bases not matched to a gene: 7. The CDR3: CASSRRQGSEAFF. The CDR3 DNA follows: TGCGCCAGCAGTCGTAGACAGGGATCTGAAGCTTTCTTT.

This CDR3 reads CASSVFSGGHTGELFF. The CDR3 DNA follows: TGTGCCAGCAGTGTTTTCAGCGGGGGGCACACCGGGGAGCTGTTTTTT. The chain recombines TRBV6-1 with TRBJ2-2; 9 nucleotides line up with TRBD2. With V trimmed by 4 bases and J by 3 bases, 6 bases remained unmatched. This CDR3 has 16 residues. CDR1 is MNHNS, CDR2 SASEGT, per germline.

V gene TRBV27 combines with J gene TRBJ2-7, with TRBD1 matching over 9 bases. V gave up 4 bases and J gave up 3 bases; unmatched junction bases: 4. Germline CDR1 and CDR2: MNHEY and SMNVEV (reference sequence). CDR3 length: 14 amino acids. CDR3 sequence: CASSSRQGVYEQYF. CDR3 sequence (DNA): TGTGCCAGCAGTTCCCGACAGGGGGTCTACGAGCAGTACTTC.

This clone was seen at least ten times. The gene calls are TRBV7-3 and TRBJ2-2; 8 bases fit TRBD1. The CDR3 loop spans 18 amino acids. The V gene's germline CDR1 is SGHTA and CDR2 FQGTGA. Trimming removed 1 base from V and 4 bases from J; junction bases left unmatched: 11. The CDR3 nucleotides are TGTGCCAGCAGCTTAAGACCGGCAGGGGGCACGGTCACCGGGGAGCTGTTTTTT. It yields the protein CASSLRPAGGTVTGELFF. The full variable domain, rest sourced from reference TRBV7-3 and TRBJ2-2, is GAGVSQTPSNKVTEKGKYVELRCDPISGHTALYWYRQSLGQGPEFLIYFQGTGAADDSGLPNDRFFAVRPEGSVSTLKIQRTERGDSAVYLCASSLRPAGGTVTGELFFGEGSRLTVL.

The chain combines TRBV27 with TRBJ1-1, with TRBD1 matching 9 bases. With V trimmed by 2 bases and J by 6 bases, 10 bases remained unmatched. The CDR3 is 16 residues long. Germline V gives CDR1 MNHEY, CDR2 SMNVEV (reference sequence). CDR3 loop: CASSLRGQGHVAEAFF. The CDR3 coding sequence is TGTGCCAGCAGTTTACGCGGACAGGGGCATGTTGCTGAAGCTTTCTTT.

V usage is TRBV7-2 and J usage is TRBJ2-3, with 7 bases that match TRBD2. V was pared by 4 bases and J by 0 bases, with 7 bases of the junction left unmatched. Germline assignment: CDR1 SGHTA and CDR2 FQGNSA. The CDR3 extends over 16 amino acids. The DNA for the CDR3 is TGTGCCAGCAGCTATTCTAGCGGTACTAGCACAGATACGCAGTATTTT. This encodes CASSYSSGTSTDTQYF.